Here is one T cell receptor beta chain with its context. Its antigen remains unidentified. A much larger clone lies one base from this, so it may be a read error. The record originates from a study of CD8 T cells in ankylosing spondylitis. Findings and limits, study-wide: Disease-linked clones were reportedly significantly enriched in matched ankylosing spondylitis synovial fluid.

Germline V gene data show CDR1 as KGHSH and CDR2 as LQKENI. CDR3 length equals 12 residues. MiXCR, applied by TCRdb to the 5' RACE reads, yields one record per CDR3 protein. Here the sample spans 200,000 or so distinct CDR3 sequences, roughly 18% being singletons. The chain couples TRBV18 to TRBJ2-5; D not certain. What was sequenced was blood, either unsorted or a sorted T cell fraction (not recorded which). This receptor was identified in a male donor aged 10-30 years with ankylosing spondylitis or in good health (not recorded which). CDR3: CASSRDQETHYF. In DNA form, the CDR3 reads TGTGCCAGCTCACGGGATCAAGAGACCCATTACTTC.